This TCR beta chain was found in a study of PD-1 blockade in classical Hodgkin lymphoma (dated by TCRdb to 2020 to 2022). Study-level background: Nivolumab dosing was 3 mg/kg intravenously every 2 weeks, continuing until either disease progression or unacceptable toxicity. The study used TCR beta sequencing and CyTOF to define a peripheral blood immune signature of response to PD-1 blockade in classical Hodgkin lymphoma. On the study overall, not on this receptor specifically: Only a single clinical trial cohort was studied, and what caused the repertoire differences, possibly disease activity or prior therapy, remained undefined. Baseline TCR diversity was reported to be lower in newly diagnosed patients than in healthy donors, and even lower in relapsed/refractory patients. A significant rise by C4D1 was seen in CD4+ but not CD8+ TCR diversity (p=0.0027 vs p=0.16), with the rise being most apparent in complete responders (p=0.02). Patients starting nivolumab less than 1 year after ASCT had lower diversity and were excluded from later analyses to avoid confounding by immune reconstitution. Among trial patients, those achieving complete response had baseline diversity similar to that of newly diagnosed patients, while diversity was significantly lower in partial responders and progressors.

This clone was seen once. What antigen it recognizes has not been identified. No qualities accompany the bases; no much larger clone lies one base away. Genomic DNA was isolated using the Qiagen DNeasy kit from unsorted PBMCs as well as from negatively selected CD4+ and CD8+ fractions. TCR beta CDR3 regions were amplified by immunoSEQ multiplex PCR using primers annealing to V and J segments. A synthetic immune receptor repertoire was used to minimize amplification bias, and any remaining bias was removed computationally after sequencing. Per the source publication's procedure: Custom Python scripts were used to quantify repertoire diversity as the Shannon entropy index. The unsorted, CD4+ and CD8+ repertoires were each analyzed separately, with the exception of combined analyses, where CD4+ and CD8+ sequences were merged in silico. A clone was considered expanded if an increase in frequency of at least 2-fold after treatment relative to C1D1 was found, and a pseudocount of 0.5 was applied to clones undetected at baseline. Clones with 0 or 1 copy at C1D1 were classified as singleton clones, and clones with 2 or more copies were classified as non-singleton clones. Clones expanded in unsorted samples were assigned a CD4+, CD8+ or unknown annotation through matching of protein sequences in sorted samples from the same patient. Wilcoxon tests on paired samples were used to test diversity changes from C1D1 to C4D1. In TCRdb, the immuneACCESS table is reduced to in-frame sequences with V and J assigned. These tables do not hold every clone; where another copy was compared, an unresolved V gene accounts for under half, and the others remain unexplained. V, J and clone size are taken as reported in that table, and D and trimming were inferred from the DNA itself. Within this sample are tens of thousands of clones, with approximately 89% of them counted one time only. About 10% of the sample rests with the top ten.

Sequences MNHEY (CDR1) and SMNVEV (CDR2) are obtained from the germline V gene (reference sequence). The CDR3 goes from the cysteine to the phenylalanine over 15 residues. The retained sequence is limited to the CDR3, 45 bases, with the frame set at the first base. Clipping removes 6 bases from V and 4 bases from J, with 5 as the unmatched junction base count. The sample's time point label, decoded: cycle 2 day 1 (C2D1) of nivolumab. Every trial patient had relapsed after autologous stem cell transplantation, and cohorts A, B and C differed in prior brentuximab vedotin exposure. The trial cohort included 50 to 60 patients with relapsed/refractory classical Hodgkin lymphoma, and each patient had a best overall response of complete response, partial response or progressive disease. Single-agent nivolumab was administered to trial patients in the multi-cohort phase II CheckMate 205 trial. Best overall response was determined by an independent review committee according to the 2007 International Working Group response criteria. Trial PBMCs were collected just before the start of nivolumab (C1D1) and during therapy at cycle 2 day 1 and cycle 4 day 1. Peripheral blood was collected in 8 mL Vacutainer Cell Preparation Tubes, from which PBMCs were isolated by centrifugation and then cryopreserved.

The rearranged chain carries TRBV27 and TRBJ2-1, and 11 bases in between align with TRBD2. Sequencing was performed on peripheral blood mononuclear cells (PBMCs), taken before the second cycle of nivolumab. The sequence came from a human donor with classical Hodgkin lymphoma. The CDR3 protein sequence reads: CASSIGLAGYNEQFF. The nucleotide sequence is TGTGCCAGCAGCATCGGACTAGCGGGTTACAATGAGCAGTTCTTC.